The rows below give T cell receptor beta chains drawn from one sample of a study of regulatory T cells in long-lasting Graves disease. Each CDR3 protein is one row after TCRdb ran MiXCR on the multiplex PCR reads. The profile covers a few hundred thousand distinct CDR3 sequences, with about an eighth appearing a single time and approximately 17% taken by the ten largest. This sample was shared with a second study, whose subject was T cells in Graves' hyperthyroidism and ophthalmopathy.

The sample consisted of peripheral blood mononuclear cells (PBMCs), taken at new diagnosis, from a patient treated with antithyroid drugs. These receptors were obtained from a woman aged 18-30 years with Graves disease. CDR3s include the opening cysteine and the closing phenylalanine or tryptophan. A D gene is named only where the DNA matches it firmly. Clone sizes are given selectively: once, few, many, or a class where the clone is expanded.

clone_size	j_call	d_call	v_call	cdr3_nt	cdr3_aa
many	TRBJ2-1	-	TRBV27	TGTGCCAGCAGTTCTCGTTGGCCCTACAATGAGCAGTTCTTC	CASSSRWPYNEQFF
many	TRBJ1-4	-	TRBV3-1	TGTGCCAGCAGTCACATGGGGACTGAAAAACTGTTTTTT	CASSHMGTEKLFF
many	TRBJ2-3	-	TRBV6-1	TGTGCCAGCACCATAGAACTAGATACGCAGTATTTT	CASTIELDTQYF
few	TRBJ2-5	-	TRBV19	TGTGCCAGTAGTGAGGGCTACCAAGAGACCCAGTACTTC	CASSEGYQETQYF
few	TRBJ1-1	-	TRBV6-5	TGTGCCAGCAGTTACTCCCTTTCAGGGGAAGCTTTCTTT	CASSYSLSGEAFF
many	TRBJ2-1	TRBD1	TRBV7-9	TGTGCCGGACAGGGCAGCTCCTACAATGAGCAGTTCTTC	CAGQGSSYNEQFF
many	TRBJ2-7	-	TRBV6-1	TGTGCTTCTTCCAGGATGCGTCAAATATACGAGCAGTACTTC	CASSRMRQIYEQYF
few	TRBJ2-1	TRBD1	TRBV20-1	TGCAGTGCTCCGCCTCCCGGACAGGTTGGAAATGAGCAGTTCTTC	CSAPPPGQVGNEQFF
many	TRBJ1-1	-	TRBV6-2/TRBV6-3	TGTGCCAGCAGTTACTCAGGCTTGAACACTGAAGCTTTCTTT	CASSYSGLNTEAFF
many	TRBJ2-1	TRBD2	TRBV18	TGTGCCAGCTCACCAGGGAGCCTAGCGGGGGTTCCAGAGCAGTTCTTC	CASSPGSLAGVPEQFF
many	TRBJ1-1	-	TRBV29-1	TGCAGCACGAGACCGAGGGGAACTGAAGCTTTCTTT	CSTRPRGTEAFF
-	TRBJ2-4	-	TRBV6-1	TGTGCCAGCAGTGTTTCATACGAAAACATTCAGTACTTC	CASSVSYENIQYF
many	TRBJ2-4	-	TRBV7-8	TGTGCCAGCAGCGTCTGGTCGGACTCGAAAAACATTCAGTACTTC	CASSVWSDSKNIQYF
many	TRBJ2-5	-	TRBV12-3/TRBV12-4	TGTGCCAGCAGTTTCGACAGACAAGAGACCCAGTACTTC	CASSFDRQETQYF
many	TRBJ2-1	TRBD2	TRBV27	TGTGCCAGCAGTTTATTAGCGGGGGGGCCCTTGGAGTTCTTC	CASSLLAGGPLEFF
many	TRBJ2-5	-	TRBV9	TGTGCCAGCAGCGTAGATTCGGTACCGAAGTACTTC	CASSVDSVPKYF
-	TRBJ2-5	TRBD1	TRBV11-2	TGTGCCAGCAGCCGATCGGGACAGGGACAAGAGACCCAGTACTTC	CASSRSGQGQETQYF
many	TRBJ2-5	-	TRBV20-1	TGCAGTGCCATCTGGGACATTCCCCAAGTGGCCCAGTACTTC	CSAIWDIPQVAQYF
-	TRBJ2-4	TRBD2	TRBV7-3	TGTGCCAGCAGCTTAACTTCCCTAGCGGGAGAGCAGCGGTTCTTC	CASSLTSLAGEQRFF
many	TRBJ2-7	TRBD2	TRBV20-1	TGCAGTGCCCAACTAGCGGTTGGCTACGAGCAGTACTTC	CSAQLAVGYEQYF
many	TRBJ2-3	-	TRBV7-2	TGTGCCAGCAGCTTAGCTCACCTACTTGATACGCAGTATTTT	CASSLAHLLDTQYF
many	TRBJ2-3	TRBD2	TRBV7-9	TGTGCCAGCAGCCCCCCCGGACTAGCGGAGCCCACAGATACGCAGTATTTT	CASSPPGLAEPTDTQYF
many	TRBJ1-3	TRBD1	TRBV2	TGTGCCAGGGGACAGGGGAGAGGAAACACCATATATTTT	CARGQGRGNTIYF
many	TRBJ2-1	TRBD1	TRBV2	TGTGCCAGCAGTAATCCAACAGGGGGCTCCTACAATGAGCAGTTCTTC	CASSNPTGGSYNEQFF
many	TRBJ2-1	TRBD2	TRBV28	TGTGCCAGCAGTTCCTGGGGCGGGAGGGTGCGATTAGGGCAGTTCTTC	CASSSWGGRVRLGQFF
many	TRBJ2-3	TRBD2	TRBV7-2	TGTGCCAGCAGCTGGGGGAGGGTACGGACAGATACGCAGTATTTT	CASSWGRVRTDTQYF
-	TRBJ1-2	-	TRBV5-8	TGTGCCAGCAGCTTGAGTGGGTCCAAAGCCTATGGCTACACCTTC	CASSLSGSKAYGYTF
many	TRBJ2-7	-	TRBV29-1	TGCAGCGTTGTGGCGGATTCCTACGAGCAGTACTTC	CSVVADSYEQYF
many	TRBJ2-1	-	TRBV7-9	TGTGCCAGCAGCTTAGGAGGGGATGAGCAGTTCTTC	CASSLGGDEQFF
-	TRBJ2-7	-	TRBV27	TGTGCCAGCAGGGGGGTGGCTTTCTCCTACGAGCAGTACTTC	CASRGVAFSYEQYF
few	TRBJ2-3	-	TRBV7-6	TGTGCCAGCAGCTTATATGGGAGAACCACAGATACGCAGTATTTT	CASSLYGRTTDTQYF
many	TRBJ2-1	TRBD2	TRBV6-1	TGTGCCAGCAGTGTACAACCCGGGACTAGGTGTTTTTTC	CASSVQPGTRCFF
-	TRBJ2-1	-	TRBV14	TGTGCCAGCAGCCAAGACCAGGGGAATGAGCAGTTCTTC	CASSQDQGNEQFF
many	TRBJ1-2	-	TRBV3-1	TGTGCCAGCAGCCAGATGGGGACGGACTATGGCTACACCTTC	CASSQMGTDYGYTF
many	TRBJ2-7	TRBD2	TRBV6-1	TGTGCCAGCAGTACGGGACTAGCGGGAGACTACGAGCAGTACTTC	CASSTGLAGDYEQYF
many	TRBJ1-4	-	TRBV13	TGTGCCAGCAGCTACCGGGCCGTTAATGAAAAACTGTTTTTT	CASSYRAVNEKLFF
few	TRBJ1-3	-	TRBV6-2/TRBV6-3	TGTGCCAGCAGTTACGTGGGTACCTCTGGAAACACCATATATTTT	CASSYVGTSGNTIYF
few	TRBJ2-1	-	TRBV7-9	TGTGCCAGCAGCTTAGCAGGCTATGGGCAGTTCTTC	CASSLAGYGQFF
-	TRBJ2-3	-	TRBV6-1	TGTGCCAGCAGTGGAGAAGCGGGCCGCACAGATACGCAGTATTTT	CASSGEAGRTDTQYF
few	TRBJ1-1	-	TRBV20-1	TGCAGTGCTAGAAGGGCCCCCAGGGAGAACACTGAAGCTTTCTTT	CSARRAPRENTEAFF
few	TRBJ2-3	-	TRBV7-9	TGTGCCAGCAGTCCCAAGTCCACAGATACGCAGTATTTT	CASSPKSTDTQYF
many	TRBJ1-4	-	TRBV6-1	TGTGCCAGCAGTCGAACCGCCGTCGAAAAACTGTTTTTT	CASSRTAVEKLFF
many	TRBJ2-3	TRBD2	TRBV12-3/TRBV12-4	TGTGCCAGCTTACCCGAGGGACTAGGCACAGATACGCAGTATTTT	CASLPEGLGTDTQYF
few	TRBJ2-3	-	TRBV15	TGTGCCACCAGCAGAACCCTATCTAGCGTGGATACGCAGTATTTT	CATSRTLSSVDTQYF
few	TRBJ2-5	TRBD2	TRBV9	TGTGCCAGCAGCGTTTTTAGCGGGGGACAAGAGACCCAGTACTTC	CASSVFSGGQETQYF
few	TRBJ2-3	-	TRBV5-6	TGTGCCAGCAGCTTGGGACCGACCACCACAGATACGCAGTATTTT	CASSLGPTTTDTQYF
many	TRBJ2-1	TRBD2	TRBV27	TGTGCCAGCACCTCCCTCTCGACTAGCGGCTACAATGAGCAGTTCTTC	CASTSLSTSGYNEQFF
-	TRBJ1-3	-	TRBV6-1	TGTGCCAGCAGCCCTACAGGAGGAAACACCATATATTTT	CASSPTGGNTIYF
-	TRBJ2-5	-	TRBV19	TGTGCCAGTAGTATAAACCTACAGGGTTTGTTCTCGGAGACCCAGTACTTC	CASSINLQGLFSETQYF
many	TRBJ2-1	TRBD2	TRBV19	TGTGCCAGTAGTATGGCAAGCGGGGGAAGCTCCTACAATGAGCAGTTCTTC	CASSMASGGSSYNEQFF
-	TRBJ2-5	TRBD2	TRBV7-8	TGTGCCAGCAGCATCTCGGGGGGAGAGACCCAGTGCTTC	CASSISGGETQCF
-	TRBJ1-6	-	TRBV7-9	TGTGCCAGCAAGAGGGAGGGAAATTCACCCCTCCACTTT	CASKREGNSPLHF
-	TRBJ2-7	-	TRBV5-5	TGCGCCAGCAGCTTGGGCCCAGAAGAGCAGTACTTC	CASSLGPEEQYF
few	TRBJ2-1	TRBD1	TRBV5-6	TGTGCCAGCAGCCCCCAGGGACAGGGCCGCCCCGAGCAGTTCTTC	CASSPQGQGRPEQFF
many	TRBJ1-6	-	TRBV7-9	TGTGCCAGCAGCTTGAGGGGAGGGGTGCTGATGGGATCACCCCTCCACTTT	CASSLRGGVLMGSPLHF